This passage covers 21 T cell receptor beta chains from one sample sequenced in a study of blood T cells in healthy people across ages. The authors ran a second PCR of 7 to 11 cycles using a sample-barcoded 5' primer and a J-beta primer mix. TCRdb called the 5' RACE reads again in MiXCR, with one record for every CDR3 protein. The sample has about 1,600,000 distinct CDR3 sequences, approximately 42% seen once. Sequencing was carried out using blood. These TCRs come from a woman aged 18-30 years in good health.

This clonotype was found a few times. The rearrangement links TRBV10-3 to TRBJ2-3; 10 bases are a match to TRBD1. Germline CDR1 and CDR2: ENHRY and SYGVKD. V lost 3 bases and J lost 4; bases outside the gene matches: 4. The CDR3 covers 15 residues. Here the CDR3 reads CAISEGDRGSDTQYF. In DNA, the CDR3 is TGTGCCATCAGTGAAGGGGACAGGGGATCAGATACGCAGTATTTT.

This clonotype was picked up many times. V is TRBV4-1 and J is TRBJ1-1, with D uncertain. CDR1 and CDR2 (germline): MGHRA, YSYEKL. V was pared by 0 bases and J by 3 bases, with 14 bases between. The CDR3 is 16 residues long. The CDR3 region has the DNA TGCGCCAGCAGCCAAGATTACGGGAGCACAGACACTGAAGCTTTCTTT. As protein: CASSQDYGSTDTEAFF.

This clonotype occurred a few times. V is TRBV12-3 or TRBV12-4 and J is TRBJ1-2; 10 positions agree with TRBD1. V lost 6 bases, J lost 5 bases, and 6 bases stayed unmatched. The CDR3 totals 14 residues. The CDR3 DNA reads TGTGCCAGCAGCCGAGCGGACAGGGGGTATGGCTACACCTTC. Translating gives CASSRADRGYGYTF.

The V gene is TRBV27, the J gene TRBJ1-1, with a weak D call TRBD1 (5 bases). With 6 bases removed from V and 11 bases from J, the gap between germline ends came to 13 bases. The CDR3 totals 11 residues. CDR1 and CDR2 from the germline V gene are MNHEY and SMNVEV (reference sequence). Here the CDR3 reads CASSQGVVAFF. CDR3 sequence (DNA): TGTGCCAGCAGCCAAGGGGTGGTGGCTTTCTTT.

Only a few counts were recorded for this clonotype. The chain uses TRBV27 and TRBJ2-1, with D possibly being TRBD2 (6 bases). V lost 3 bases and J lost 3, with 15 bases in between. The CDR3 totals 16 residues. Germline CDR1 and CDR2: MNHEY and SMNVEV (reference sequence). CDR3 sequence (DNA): TGTGCCAGCAGTTTCCTAGCGTATACCTTCTACAATGAGCAGTTCTTC. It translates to CASSFLAYTFYNEQFF.

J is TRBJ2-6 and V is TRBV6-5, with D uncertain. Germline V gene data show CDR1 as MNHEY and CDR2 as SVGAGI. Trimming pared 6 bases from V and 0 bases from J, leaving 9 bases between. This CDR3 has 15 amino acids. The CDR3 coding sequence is TGTGCCAGCAGGTTGAGTAGCTCTGGGGCCAACGTCCTGACTTTC. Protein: CASRLSSSGANVLTF.

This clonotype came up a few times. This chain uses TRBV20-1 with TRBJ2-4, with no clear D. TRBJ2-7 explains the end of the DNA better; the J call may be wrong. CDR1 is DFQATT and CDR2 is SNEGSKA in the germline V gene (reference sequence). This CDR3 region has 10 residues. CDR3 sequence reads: CSASNYEQYF. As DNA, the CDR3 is TGCAGTGCTAGTAACTACGAGCAGTACTTC.

CDR3 coding DNA: TGTGCCAGCAGCCCAGGGACTAGCCTGAGGGATGAGCTGTTTTTT. Its translation: CASSPGTSLRDELFF. The chain combines TRBV7-9 with TRBJ2-2; 9 nucleotides agree with TRBD2. The germline V gene encodes CDR1 SEHNR and CDR2 FQNEAQ (reference sequence). This CDR3 comprises 15 residues. J gave up 11 bases and V 5 bases, and 12 bases lay outside the gene matches.

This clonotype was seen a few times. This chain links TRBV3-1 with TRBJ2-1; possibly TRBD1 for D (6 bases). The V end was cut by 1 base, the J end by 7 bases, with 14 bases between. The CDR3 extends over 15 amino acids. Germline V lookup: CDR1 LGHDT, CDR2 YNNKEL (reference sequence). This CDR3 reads CASSQGVQGANEQFF. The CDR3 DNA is TGTGCCAGCAGCCAAGGGGTACAGGGCGCTAATGAGCAGTTCTTC.

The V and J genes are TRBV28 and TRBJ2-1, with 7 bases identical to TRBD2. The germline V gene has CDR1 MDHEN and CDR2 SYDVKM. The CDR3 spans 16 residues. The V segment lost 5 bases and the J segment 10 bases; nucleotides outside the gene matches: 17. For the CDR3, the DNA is TGTGCCAGCAGTACAACCCCTGGACTAGAACCTCGAGAGCAGTTCTTC. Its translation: CASSTTPGLEPREQFF.

The CDR3 coding sequence is TGCAGTGCTCCAGGTAGCGGGATCTCACATGAGCAGTTCTTC. It specifies CSAPGSGISHEQFF. V is TRBV20-1 and J is TRBJ2-1; TRBD2 aligns across 8 bases. The germline V gene has CDR1 DFQATT and CDR2 SNEGSKA (reference sequence). The CDR3 loop spans 14 amino acids. J lost 8 bases, V lost 5 bases, and 11 bases had no gene match.

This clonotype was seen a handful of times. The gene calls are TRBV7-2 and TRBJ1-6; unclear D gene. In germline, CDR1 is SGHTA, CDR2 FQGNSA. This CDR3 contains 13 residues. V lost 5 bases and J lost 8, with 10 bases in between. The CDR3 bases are TGTGCCAGCAGCCAGGTCGGGGATTCACCCCTCCACTTT. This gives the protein CASSQVGDSPLHF.

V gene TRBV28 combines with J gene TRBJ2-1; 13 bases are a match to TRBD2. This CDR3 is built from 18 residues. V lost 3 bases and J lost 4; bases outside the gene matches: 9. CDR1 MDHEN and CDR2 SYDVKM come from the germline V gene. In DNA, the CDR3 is TGTGCCAGCAGTTTGTTTGGGACTAGCGGGGTTTCTTACAATGAGCAGTTCTTC. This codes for CASSLFGTSGVSYNEQFF.

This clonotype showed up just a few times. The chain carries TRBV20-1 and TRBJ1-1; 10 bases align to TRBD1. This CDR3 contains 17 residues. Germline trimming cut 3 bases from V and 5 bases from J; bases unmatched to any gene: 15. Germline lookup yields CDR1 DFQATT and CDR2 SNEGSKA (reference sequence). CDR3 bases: TGCAGTGCTAGTGACTGGGGACAGGGGTCAGGAAAAACTGAAGCTTTCTTT. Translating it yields CSASDWGQGSGKTEAFF.

The CDR3 spells CASSQGGLAGWDEQYF. The CDR3 bases are TGTGCCAGCAGCCAAGGAGGACTAGCGGGGTGGGATGAGCAGTACTTC. J is TRBJ2-5 and V is TRBV3-1, with 12 bases aligning to TRBD2. The CDR3 covers 16 residues. CDR1 and CDR2 (germline): LGHDT, YNNKEL (reference sequence). V shed 1 base and J 11 bases; nucleotides not matched to a gene: 11.

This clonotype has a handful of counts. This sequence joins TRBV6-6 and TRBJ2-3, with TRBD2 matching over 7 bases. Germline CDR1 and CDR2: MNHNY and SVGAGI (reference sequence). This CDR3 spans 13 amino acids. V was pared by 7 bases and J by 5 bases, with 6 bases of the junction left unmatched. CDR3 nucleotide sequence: TGTGCCAGCACGGGGAGGGCCAAAGATACGCAGTATTTT. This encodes CASTGRAKDTQYF.

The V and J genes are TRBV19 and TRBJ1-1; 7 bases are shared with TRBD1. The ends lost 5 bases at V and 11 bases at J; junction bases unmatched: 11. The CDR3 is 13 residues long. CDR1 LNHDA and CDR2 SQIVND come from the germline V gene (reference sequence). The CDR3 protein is CASSGTDILVAFF. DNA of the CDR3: TGTGCCAGTAGTGGGACAGATATTTTGGTTGCTTTCTTT.

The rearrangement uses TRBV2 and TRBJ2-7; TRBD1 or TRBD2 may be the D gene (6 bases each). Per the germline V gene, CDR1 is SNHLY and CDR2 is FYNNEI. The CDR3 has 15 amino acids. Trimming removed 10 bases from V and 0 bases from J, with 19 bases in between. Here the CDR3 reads CANTAGHPSSYEQYF. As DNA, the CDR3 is TGTGCCAACACTGCGGGACACCCGAGCTCCTACGAGCAGTACTTC.

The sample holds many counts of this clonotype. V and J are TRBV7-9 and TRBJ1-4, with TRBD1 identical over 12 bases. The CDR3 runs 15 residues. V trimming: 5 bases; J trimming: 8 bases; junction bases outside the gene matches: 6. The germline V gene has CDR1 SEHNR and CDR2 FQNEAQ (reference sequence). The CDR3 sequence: CASSAPGQGAEKLFF. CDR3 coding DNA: TGTGCCAGCAGCGCTCCGGGACAGGGGGCCGAAAAACTGTTTTTT.

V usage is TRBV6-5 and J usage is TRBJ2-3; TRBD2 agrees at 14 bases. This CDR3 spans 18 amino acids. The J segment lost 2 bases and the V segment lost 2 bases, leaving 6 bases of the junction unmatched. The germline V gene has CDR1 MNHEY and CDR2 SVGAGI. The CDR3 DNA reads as TGTGCCAGCAGTTACCCGACTAGCGGGAGGGGGTTCACAGATACGCAGTATTTT. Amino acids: CASSYPTSGRGFTDTQYF.

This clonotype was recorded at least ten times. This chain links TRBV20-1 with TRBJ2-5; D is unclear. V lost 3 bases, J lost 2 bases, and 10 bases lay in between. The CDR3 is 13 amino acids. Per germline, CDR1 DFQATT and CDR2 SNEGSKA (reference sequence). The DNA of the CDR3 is TGCAGTGCTAGTGGGCAGGCGCAAGAGACCCAGTACTTC. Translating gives CSASGQAQETQYF.